This is a list of T cell receptor beta chains from one sample in a study of control samples from healthy donors and cancer patients. The protocol was immunoSEQ multiplex PCR, while the TCRdb copy is restricted to in-frame clones and leaves out a portion. The sample shows 150,000 to 200,000 clones, 80% to 90% of them seen only once. The sample comprised blood. Receptor source: a man aged 18 to 29 in good health. Each CDR3 is given with its conserved first and last residue. D genes are given only for firm matches. Where a row states a size, it is once, few, many or the class of an expanded clone; other rows omit it.

v_gene,j_gene,len,d_gene,abundance,CDR3nt,CDR3aa
TRBV28,TRBJ1-5,15,TRBD1,-,TGTGCCAGCAGTTCCTTCGGGACAGGGGCACAGCCCCAGCATTTT,CASSSFGTGAQPQHF
TRBV27,TRBJ1-2,13,-,-,TGTGCCAGCAGTTCAACTCTAACGTATGGCTACACCTTC,CASSSTLTYGYTF
TRBV14,TRBJ2-7,13,-,-,TGTGCCAGCAGCCAAGTTTCGCGCTACGAGCAGTACTTC,CASSQVSRYEQYF
TRBV5-4,TRBJ2-3,14,-,-,TGTGCCAGCAGCTTGAGGGGCGTCAAAGATACGCAGTATTTT,CASSLRGVKDTQYF
TRBV6-5,TRBJ2-7,12,-,-,TGTGCCAGCAAGGGACGGATCTACGAGCAGTACTTC,CASKGRIYEQYF
TRBV19,TRBJ1-5,15,TRBD1,-,TGTGCCAGTAGTATAGTAGGGGGCAGCAATCAGCCCCAGCATTTT,CASSIVGGSNQPQHF
TRBV7-2,TRBJ1-5,16,TRBD1,-,TGTGCCAGCAGCTTAGGGCTGGGGACAGGGAATCAGCCCCAGCATTTT,CASSLGLGTGNQPQHF
TRBV9,TRBJ2-2,16,TRBD1,-,TGTGCCAGCAGCGTAACAGGGGCCGCGAACACCGGGGAGCTGTTTTTT,CASSVTGAANTGELFF
TRBV7-9,TRBJ2-5,15,-,-,TGTGCCAGCAGCCCAGGGGGGGACAGTCAAGAGACCCAGTACTTC,CASSPGGDSQETQYF
TRBV4-1,TRBJ2-6,17,-,once,TGCGCCAGCAGCCAAGACATAGAGGACTCTGGGGCCAACGTCCTGACTTTC,CASSQDIEDSGANVLTF
TRBV7-7,TRBJ1-3,13,-,-,TGTGCCAGCAGCCAACTGCTCGGAAACACCATATATTTT,CASSQLLGNTIYF
TRBV9,TRBJ2-7,14,TRBD1,-,TGTGCCAGCAGCGTAGAGGGGGATAGGGGGCCGCAGTACTTC,CASSVEGDRGPQYF
TRBV29-1,TRBJ1-1,11,-,-,TGCAGCGTTGTGGTTAACACTGAAGCTTTCTTT,CSVVVNTEAFF
TRBV9,TRBJ2-7,14,-,-,TGTGCCAGCAGCGTAGGGGGATTTGACTACGAGCAGTACTTC,CASSVGGFDYEQYF
TRBV4-3,TRBJ1-6,15,-,-,TGCGCCAGCAGCCAGCACGGGTCTTTGGATTCACCCCTCCACTTT,CASSQHGSLDSPLHF
TRBV4-3,TRBJ1-3,15,-,-,TGCGCCAGCAGCCAAGATGGGGGGAACGGAAACACCATATATTTT,CASSQDGGNGNTIYF
TRBV9,TRBJ1-1,12,-,-,TGTGCCAGCAGCGATGGGGGAACTGAAGCTTTCTTT,CASSDGGTEAFF
TRBV11-2,TRBJ2-2,14,TRBD1,-,TGTGCCAGCAGCTTCGACAGGGAAACCGGGGAGCTGTTTTTT,CASSFDRETGELFF
TRBV2,TRBJ1-2,15,-,-,TGTGCCAGCAGTGTAAGTGACAACGCGTTCTATGGCTACACCTTC,CASSVSDNAFYGYTF
TRBV7-3,TRBJ2-1,13,-,-,TGTGCCAGCAGCTCGGGGGCCGACAATGAGCAGTTCTTC,CASSSGADNEQFF
TRBV28,TRBJ2-3,15,-,-,TGTGCCAGCAGCGAAGTGGCGGGTGGCACAGATACGCAGTATTTT,CASSEVAGGTDTQYF
TRBV19,TRBJ2-5,13,TRBD1,-,TGTGCCAGCGGGACAGGGGTCCGAGAGACCCAGTACTTC,CASGTGVRETQYF
TRBV19,TRBJ2-1,12,-,-,TGTGCCAGTAGTCCCTCGATTGATGAGCAGTTCTTC,CASSPSIDEQFF
TRBV6-6,TRBJ2-1,16,-,-,TGTGCCAGCAGTTACTCTAAGGAGCGAGGGTACAATGAGCAGTTCTTC,CASSYSKERGYNEQFF
TRBV7-9,TRBJ1-2,13,-,-,TGTGCCAGCAGCCAAAGGGGGGACTATGGCTACACCTTC,CASSQRGDYGYTF
TRBV28,TRBJ1-2,14,-,-,TGTGCCAGCCGGGGCAGGGCTTCTAACTATGGCTACACCTTC,CASRGRASNYGYTF
TRBV9,TRBJ2-3,16,TRBD1,-,TGTGCCAGCAGCGTAGCTACAGGGGGGCCCGCAGATACGCAGTATTTT,CASSVATGGPADTQYF
TRBV12-3/TRBV12-4,TRBJ1-5,12,-,-,TGTGCCAGCAGTTTGTACGGTCAGCCCCAGCATTTT,CASSLYGQPQHF
TRBV24-1,TRBJ2-5,15,-,-,TGTGCCACCAGTGATTCGGACGGCCCTCGGGAGACCCAGTACTTC,CATSDSDGPRETQYF
TRBV2,TRBJ2-1,14,TRBD1,few,TGTGCCAGCAGCGCCCGCAGGGGGAGCAATGAGCAGTTCTTC,CASSARRGSNEQFF
TRBV6-5,TRBJ1-6,14,-,-,TGTGCCAGCAGCATCACAGGACCTAATTCACCCCTCCACTTT,CASSITGPNSPLHF
TRBV5-4,TRBJ2-5,11,-,-,TGTGCCAGCAGCTTGGAGGAGACCCAGTACTTC,CASSLEETQYF
TRBV7-9,TRBJ2-2,16,-,-,TGTGCCAGCAGCTTAGGGACTACTGTGAACACCGGGGAGCTGTTTTTT,CASSLGTTVNTGELFF
TRBV5-5,TRBJ2-2,12,-,-,TGTGCCAGCAGCCCTTTTGGCGGGGAGCTGTTTTTT,CASSPFGGELFF
TRBV10-1,TRBJ1-5,15,-,-,TGCGCCAGCAGTGTAAACGGAGATAGCAATCAGCCCCAGCATTTT,CASSVNGDSNQPQHF
TRBV3-1/TRBV3-2,TRBJ2-2,18,TRBD2,-,TGTGCCAGCAGCCACGGGCTAGCGGGGGGGCTGAACACCGGGGAGCTGTTTTTT,CASSHGLAGGLNTGELFF
TRBV30,TRBJ2-6,11,-,-,TGTGCCTGGACCGGGGCCAACGTCCTGACTTTC,CAWTGANVLTF
TRBV10-3,TRBJ1-1,14,TRBD1,-,TGTGCCATCAGTGAGGGACAGGGGAACACTGAAGCTTTCTTT,CAISEGQGNTEAFF
TRBV28,TRBJ1-5,16,-,-,TGTGCCAGCAGTTTCACCGGGCAGGGTATTTTTCAGCCCCAGCATTTT,CASSFTGQGIFQPQHF
TRBV7-7,TRBJ1-6,15,-,once,TGTGCTAGCAGCTCGTACAGGGAACTGGGTTCACCCCTCCACTTT,CASSSYRELGSPLHF
TRBV5-6,TRBJ2-3,15,-,-,TGTGCCAGCAGCTGGAGGGCTGTCTCCACAGATACGCAGTATTTT,CASSWRAVSTDTQYF
TRBV5-4,TRBJ1-6,16,-,once,TGTGCCAGCAGCGGCGGCTCGGGACCAAATAATTCACCCCTCCACTTT,CASSGGSGPNNSPLHF
TRBV7-8,TRBJ1-5,16,-,-,TGTGCCAGCAGCTTAGTCGGGGGGGCTGGCAATCAGCCCCAGCATTTT,CASSLVGGAGNQPQHF
TRBV27,TRBJ2-3,17,TRBD2,-,TGTGCCAGCAGTTCCTATACCCGCGGGGGGCAGACAGATACGCAGTATTTT,CASSSYTRGGQTDTQYF
TRBV6-5,TRBJ1-4,15,-,-,TGTGCCAGCAGCATTGCCGAAGGGGCGAATGAAAAACTGTTTTTT,CASSIAEGANEKLFF
TRBV29-1,TRBJ1-1,13,-,-,TGCAGCGGGAGGGCGACATTTAACACTGAAGCTTTCTTT,CSGRATFNTEAFF
TRBV5-5,TRBJ1-4,14,-,-,TGTGCCAGCAGCTTGTGGGCTACTAGTGAAAAACTGTTTTTT,CASSLWATSEKLFF
TRBV7-2,TRBJ1-5,16,-,-,TGTGCCAGCAGCTTATGGGGAAGGGGAGACAATCAGCCCCAGCATTTT,CASSLWGRGDNQPQHF
TRBV4-2,TRBJ1-5,15,-,-,TGTGCCAGCAGCCAAGATATAGGGAGTGGTCAGCCCCAGCATTTT,CASSQDIGSGQPQHF
TRBV6-5,TRBJ1-3,14,TRBD1,once,TGTGCCAGCAGTTTTACAGGGGCTGGAAACACCATATATTTT,CASSFTGAGNTIYF
TRBV5-1,TRBJ2-2,15,TRBD1,-,TGCGCCAGCAGCCCGGGACAGGGGATCTCCGGGGAGCTGTTTTTT,CASSPGQGISGELFF
TRBV28,TRBJ2-1,18,TRBD2,-,TGTGCCAGCAGTCCGGCGGGACTAGCGGGGGGGCCCCACAATGAGCAGTTCTTC,CASSPAGLAGGPHNEQFF
TRBV30,TRBJ1-6,11,-,few,TGTGCCTGGAGTGTACTCGGGCGGTCCCACTTT,CAWSVLGRSHF